This T cell receptor (beta chain) is drawn from a study of Ad26.COV2.S vaccination and SARS-CoV-2 variants. Produced via immunoSEQ multiplex PCR; TCRdb's table is partial and in-frame only. The repertoire has 350,000 to 600,000 clones, roughly nine tenths of them found once; the top ten carry 1.7%. Germline-derived CDR1 and CDR2 are DFQATT and SNEGSKA (reference sequence). CDR3 length: 15 amino acids. The V segment lost 3 bases and the J segment 4 bases; nucleotides outside the gene matches: 6. The treatment was: some 20 received Ad26.COV2.S at low or high dose, single or two shots; five or six received placebo; per-sample allocation not given. It was on day 63 after the first vaccine or placebo injection that samples were taken.

The sample was peripheral blood, taken in a trial of Ad26.COV2.S vaccine versus placebo. The source of this sequence is a person aged 18 to 59 who received the Ad26.COV2.S COVID-19 vaccine or a placebo. The chain recombines TRBV20-1 with TRBJ2-5; TRBD2 matches at 12 bases. CDR3 coding DNA: TGCAGTGCTAGTGGCGGACTAGCGGGACGAGAGACCCAGTACTTC. Protein sequence: CSASGGLAGRETQYF.